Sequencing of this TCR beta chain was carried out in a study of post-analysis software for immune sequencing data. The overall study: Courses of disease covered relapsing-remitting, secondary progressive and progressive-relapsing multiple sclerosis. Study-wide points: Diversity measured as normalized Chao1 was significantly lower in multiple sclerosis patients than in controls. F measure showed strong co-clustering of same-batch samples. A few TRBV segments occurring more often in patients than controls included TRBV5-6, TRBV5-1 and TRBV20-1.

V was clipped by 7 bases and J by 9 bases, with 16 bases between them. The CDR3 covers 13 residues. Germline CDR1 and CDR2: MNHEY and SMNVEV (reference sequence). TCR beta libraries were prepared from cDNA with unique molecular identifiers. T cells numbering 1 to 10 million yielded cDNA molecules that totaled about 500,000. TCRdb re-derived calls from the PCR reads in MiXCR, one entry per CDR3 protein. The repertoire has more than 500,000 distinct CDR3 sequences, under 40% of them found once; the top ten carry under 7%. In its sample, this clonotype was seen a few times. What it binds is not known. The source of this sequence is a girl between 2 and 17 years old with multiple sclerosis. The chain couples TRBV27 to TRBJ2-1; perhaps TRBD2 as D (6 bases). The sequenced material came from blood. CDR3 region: CASNFRRGSEQFF. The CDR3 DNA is TGTGCCAGCAACTTCAGACGGGGGAGTGAGCAGTTCTTC.